Included here is one T cell receptor (beta chain) sequence, with context. Read data end 3 residues before the CDR3 end; the end is taken from the germline J gene. Recipients received nonmyeloablative bone marrow transplants from related graft donors, with transient mixed chimerism. These data are taken from a study of Tregs in tolerant kidney transplant recipients. Sequencing used immunoSEQ multiplex PCR; TCRdb keeps in-frame clones, though not all of them. This sample's clone table lists about 6,400 clones. The germline V gene has CDR1 GTSNPN and CDR2 SVGIG (reference sequence). The V segment lost 2 bases and the J segment 4 bases; nucleotides outside the gene matches: 4. This CDR3 is 14 amino acids long.

This clonotype was obtained from a human patient who received a combined kidney and bone marrow transplant. Part of the T cell pool may stem from the graft donor. The gene calls are TRBV30 and TRBJ1-4; 7 nucleotides align to TRBD1. The source was CD8+ T cells from blood (PBMCs), collected 12 months after the transplant. Partial CDR3 DNA: TGTGCCTGGAGTTGGGACAGCTTTAATGAAAAA. Translating it yields CAWSWDSFNEK. The whole CDR3 protein is CAWSWDSFNEKLFF.